Described below is a single T cell receptor (beta chain) sequence and its context. The antigen it binds to is not known. No clone much larger than this one lies a single base away; base qualities are absent. The CDR3 numbers 15 residues from cysteine through phenylalanine. Only the CDR3 portion is preserved as DNA: 45 bases, with reading frame beginning at the first base. Based on the germline V gene, the CDR1 and CDR2 sequences are SGHTS and YDEGEE. Compared with germline, V lacks 0 bases and J lacks 2 bases; bases without a gene match: 3. These data come from a study of cytomegalovirus exposure and HLA in healthy donors (TCRdb year 2017). For the study in its entirety: An earlier analysis of 587 of the donors reported 250 to 300 Gb of sequence data and 100 million to 120 million unique TCR beta sequences obtained from roughly 170 million T cells. Because of strong linkage in the cohort, roughly five DR-DQ haplotypes were treated as single units for association and clustering. Using immunosequencing, the study profiled T cell repertoires from some 670 subjects and related those repertoires to cytomegalovirus serostatus. The study aimed to test whether signatures of past pathogen exposure could be identified by cataloging public T cell receptors. Among some 400 genotyped donors of the cohort, an average of about 240,000 unique TCR beta nucleotide sequences was sequenced per donor, of which about 18% were non-productive. The number of donors typed differed by locus, with 629-630 for A, B, C, DRB1 and DQB1, 522 for DQA1, over 600 for DPA1, and some 470 for DPB1. Among the roughly 390 genotyped donors, about 85% belonged to the genetic ancestry cluster associated with self-reported Caucasian donors. An earlier analysis of 587 of the donors used high-throughput TCR beta sequencing to judge whether each TCR beta V gene segment behaved as functional or pseudogenic. To predict cytomegalovirus infection status, the study brought together high-throughput TCR immunosequencing, statistical association of individual TCRs with disease status, and machine learning. The later analysis used no new phenotypic data to find candidate immune exposures, relying instead on TCR beta sequences and their occurrence across donors. Alongside the repertoire data, information on donor age, sex, ethnicity and CMV serostatus was compiled. Roughly 310 gigabases of sequencing data and approximately 93 million unique TCR sequences were included in an early release covering over 600 HLA-typed donors. Genome-wide SNP genotypes for about three fifths of the 666 donors were used in a later genetic analysis, which treated that subset as a discovery cohort. In a later analysis, previously published TCR beta repertoires from 670 or so donors were re-analyzed and high-resolution HLA genotyping was added so that TCR occurrence patterns could be studied. In addition to the first cohort of hundreds of subjects, a separate validation cohort of 130 or so different subjects was used. HLA typing covered class I and class II loci at four-digit resolution. All discovery cohort repertoires had been generated on a single sequencing platform. Summary of the overall study and its limitations: In an earlier analysis of some 500 of the donors, most TCR beta V segments appeared in productive rearrangements about 87% or about 30% of the time, broadly matching IMGT annotations. In a later analysis, the rate of TCR association differed among HLA loci, with DRB1 alleles having the most associated TCRs and HLA-C alleles having the fewest. At a false discovery rate of 0.05, a later analysis linked roughly 17,000 TCR beta sequences to specific HLA alleles. Correlated functional status among segregating V segments might reflect linkage disequilibrium, but an unknown experimental factor could not be ruled out. Because counts were too low, more than 15 rarely observed V segments, including chromosome 9 orphons, were left out of the earlier analysis of some 600 of the donors. For the cohort, immune exposure information was limited to CMV serostatus. The study gave a list of about 150 TCR beta chains associated with cytomegalovirus. Some IMGT-functional V segments, including TRBV6-2 and TRBV6-3, could not be distinguished by the 87-base-pair reads and were therefore excluded. A group of highly shared sequence variants was considered likely to be a technical artifact of the sequencing pipeline. It was suggested by the authors that the approach could potentially be generalized to other disease states and immunological phenotypes. In both the original and validation cohorts, the classifier was reported to diagnose cytomegalovirus status with high specificity and sensitivity. A later genetic analysis associated a missense DCLRE1C variant with V-gene and J-gene trimming of TCR beta chains, and an independent cohort replicated the association. A later genetic analysis reported fewer N-insertions in productive TCRs among donors in an Asian-associated ancestry cluster than the roughly 700-donor mean. Because HLA typing was missing for some donors at each locus, association tests included only the typed subset. Sequencing depth was assumed to be roughly uniform across donors in the presence/absence analyses, though that assumption may not hold. A further reported finding was that TCR beta sequences accurately predicted the HLA-A and HLA-B alleles for most subjects in the first cohort. In vitro tests confirmed that three of the cytomegalovirus-associated TCR beta chains recognize cytomegalovirus antigens. In a later analysis, HLA-associated TCR beta chains showed more clonal expansion and lower generation probabilities than non-associated chains that were equally common. Most TCR sequences were observed very rarely across donors, whereas some public TCRs were present in many individuals. Assigning TCR associations to individual alleles was difficult when HLA alleles, especially DR and DQ, strongly co-occurred. In this cohort, only TCR beta chains were sequenced, and detectable features were limited by the absence of alpha or paired-chain data. According to a later analysis, parvovirus B19, influenza, CMV and Epstein-Barr virus appeared linked to several top co-occurrence clusters. According to a later analysis, most CMV-associated TCR beta chains appeared to be HLA-restricted, and the HLA associations seemed to be driven largely by CMV exposure.

Libraries were built with the immunoSEQ multiplex PCR assay. For the multiplex PCR, a mixture combining 60 forward primers for TCR Vbeta segments and 13 reverse primers for TCR Jbeta segments was used. A multiplex PCR assay on genomic DNA amplified the CDR3 region of rearranged TCR beta genes. The Illumina HiSeq System was used to sequence the amplified TCR beta libraries as 87-base-pair reads. From the authors' description of their analysis: Across the 500 to 700 repertoires, a later analysis counted about 81 million unique TCR beta chains, roughly 11 million of which were shared by at least two donors. A nearest-neighbor algorithm error-corrected the raw reads and collapsed the reads into unique sequences, merging closely related sequences to remove PCR and sequencing errors. V, D and J gene segments were assigned by aligning CDR3 sequences to IMGT reference sequences. For a sequence to be retained, a match of at least six nucleotides was required to both a V gene segment and a J gene segment. A rearrangement counted as productive if the CDR3 had no stop codons and remained in frame with V and J, and every other rearrangement counted as non-productive. Following IMGT convention, CDR3 was defined as the stretch from the second conserved V-encoded cysteine up to the conserved J-encoded phenylalanine. Sequences without an unambiguous match to a single V gene segment were excluded from the earlier analysis of about 640 of the donors. In an earlier analysis of about 590 of the donors, a V segment was called functional when productive rearrangements were above 56.7%, and segregating when the standard deviation between donors exceeded 5%. To diagnose cytomegalovirus status from the catalog of TCR beta chain sequences, a statistical classification framework was built. In a later analysis, TCR nucleotide sequences were compared against IMGT/GENE-DB human TR gene sequences so that V and J genes could be assigned. In a later analysis, CDR3 sequences and most-parsimonious VDJ recombination scenarios were assigned using the TCRdist pipeline. In a later analysis, each TCR beta chain was defined by its CDR3 amino acid sequence together with its V-gene family, and reads without a unique V-gene family were excluded. In a later analysis, 500 to 700 highly shared, low-generation-probability nucleotide sequences were removed to address suspected cross-contamination and a sequencing artifact. In a later analysis, a clonal expansion index was calculated for each public chain from normalized within-repertoire ranks of inferred template counts. In a later analysis, generation probabilities were computed using a VDJ recombination model fitted to out-of-frame rearrangements, and the results were checked against IGoR. A later analysis scored TCR-TCR, TCR-HLA and TCR-CMV co-occurrence with hypergeometric tests, applying a repertoire-size bias correction to TCR pairs. In a later analysis, false discovery rates were estimated by permuting HLA or CMV assignments 20 times. In a later analysis, co-occurring TCRs were grouped with DBSCAN, and TCRdist sequence similarity was added when clustering was performed within HLA-allele-positive subsets. Repertoires with fewer than 30,000 or more than 120,000 public chains, plus five repertoires with anomalous nucleotide sharing, were excluded from co-occurrence clustering. TCRdb holds this immuneACCESS table with in-frame rearrangements only. Some clones are missing; in checked studies, unresolved V genes explain under half, and the rest has no known cause. Clonal size and the V and J genes are those of that table, whereas D and trimming came from the DNA. Within this sample are some 150,000 clones, with roughly 79% of them counted one time only. The biggest ten clones account for approximately 1.1% of the sample.

In total, over 600 healthy bone marrow donors made up the cohort. All cohort members were sampled while nominally healthy, although unrecorded immune exposures were likely present. The donor was CMV seronegative and belonged to the group of 350 to 400 seronegative cohort members. A peripheral blood sample was collected from each donor, and TCR beta sequencing was performed on peripheral blood mononuclear cells. The Qiagen DNeasy Blood Extraction Kit was used to extract genomic DNA from the blood cell samples. This sequence uses TRBV5-8 and TRBJ2-7; 9 middle bases align to TRBD1. This sequence originates from a male donor in good health and CMV-seronegative. Sequenced material: PBMCs. The nucleotides read TGTGCCAGCAGCTTGGGTGGGGACAGGGCCTACGAGCAGTACTTC. Translated, this gives CASSLGGDRAYEQYF.